This note documents a single T cell receptor beta chain sequence. Its matching antigen is unknown. At one boundary the junction diverges from the germline segment, which might be a read error. Described time point: 2015-2016 season, pre-vaccination. Excluded were substance abuse, HIV/AIDS, active cancer, immunomodulatory drugs and active illness. This sample was taken from a study of follicular helper T cells after annual influenza vaccination. Findings and limits, study-wide: Day 7 ICOS+CD38+ clones later appeared mostly in ICOS-CD38- cTfh.

Looked up from germline, CDR1 is KGHSH and CDR2 is LQKENI. The CDR3 consists of 14 residues. Clones were sequenced by immunoSEQ multiplex PCR, and TCRdb holds only the in-frame ones, with some missing. Among a few thousand clones, over 75% were seen once, and the ten largest hold approximately 2%. This sample comprised CXCR5+ CD38- circulating T follicular helper cells from blood, obtained on the day of influenza vaccination. Described subset: circulating Tfh, non-naive CD4+CXCR5+PD-1+ (ICOS+CD38+ or ICOS-CD38-). The receptor's source is an adult who received the influenza vaccine. The V call is TRBV18, the J call TRBJ2-7, with 7 bases matching TRBD2. In DNA, the CDR3 is TGTGCCAGCTCACTAAATTTCCGGGACTACCAGCAGTACTTC. Its translation: CASSLNFRDYQQYF. The full variable domain, its missing parts supplied by reference TRBV18 and TRBJ2-7, is NAGVMQNPRHLVRRRGQEARLRCSPMKGHSHVYWYRQLPEEGLKFMVYLQKENIIDESGMPKERFSAEFPKEGPSILRIQQVVRGDSAAYFCASSLNFRDYQQYFGPGTRLTVT.